This TCR beta chain was identified during a study of OX40 agonist ivuxolimab in advanced cancers. The junction had 3 bases not matched to a gene; V was cut back by 4 bases and J by 2 bases. This CDR3 spans 16 amino acids. The V gene's germline CDR1 is SGHRS and CDR2 YFSETQ. This clone was counted a single time. Only in-frame clones appear in the TCRdb table, and some are missing; sequencing was by immunoSEQ multiplex PCR. The sample lists about 70,000 clones, around 82% occurring once. The sequence derives from an adult with an advanced solid tumor such as melanoma, head and neck, liver or kidney cancer. The material sequenced was CD4+ or CD8+ T cells sorted from blood, taken in a trial of the OX40 agonist ivuxolimab. The chain recombines TRBV5-1 with TRBJ2-6, with 10 bases aligning to TRBD1. CDR3 protein: CASSLGTGAGANVLTF. The CDR3 DNA is TGCGCCAGCAGCCTAGGGACAGGGGCTGGGGCCAACGTCCTGACTTTC.